This T cell receptor (beta chain) appears in the sequencing data of a study of blood T cell repertoires in COVID-19. Sequenced by immunoSEQ multiplex PCR; TCRdb stores in-frame clones only, minus some. The data contain about 80,000 clones, more than 70% of them singletons. V was clipped by 2 bases and J by 4 bases; unmatched bases: 8. Germline CDR1 and CDR2: SGHVS and FNYEAQ. The CDR3 is 18 residues long. The chain uses TRBV7-6 and TRBJ2-2, with 12 bases fitting TRBD2. The source material was peripheral blood. The sequence came from a woman aged 80 or over with acute or convalescent COVID-19. In nucleotides, the CDR3 is TGTGCCAGCAGCTTAACTAGCGGGGGGACCTCCAGCACCGGGGAGCTGTTTTTT. This codes for CASSLTSGGTSSTGELFF.